Here is one TCR beta chain with its context. This entry belongs to a study of control samples from healthy donors and cancer patients. Sequencing was performed with immunoSEQ multiplex PCR; in TCRdb, only in-frame clones are kept and a portion is missing. The table lists 180,000 or so clones, roughly 91% of them singletons. The sequence came from a woman in her thirties in good health. Material for sequencing was blood.

The CDR3 region has the DNA TGTGCCAGCAGACTTGGACAGGGCGACTATGGCTACACCTTC. Its protein product is CASRLGQGDYGYTF. The rearrangement uses TRBV6-6 and TRBJ1-2, with 8 bases matching TRBD1. This CDR3 is 14 amino acids long. Trimming at V came to 6 bases and at J to 3 bases, leaving 6 bases not matched to a gene. Germline lookup yields CDR1 MNHNY and CDR2 SVGAGI (reference sequence).